The 3 T cell receptor beta chains in this list originate from one sample, sequenced in a study of T cell responses to AZD1222 COVID-19 vaccine. Using immunoSEQ multiplex PCR, the repertoire was profiled, and TCRdb retains in-frame clones only, with some absent. Among about 140,000 clones listed, less than 95% were seen once. The sample consisted of peripheral blood, taken 28 days after the second AZD1222 dose. These TCRs come from an adult who received the AZD1222 COVID-19 vaccine.

This chain connects TRBV5-1 to TRBJ2-4; TRBD1 matches 10 bases. The J segment lost 6 bases and the V segment lost 4 bases, leaving 4 bases of the junction unmatched. CDR3 size: 14 residues. The germline V gene encodes CDR1 SGHRS and CDR2 YFSETQ. CDR3 protein: CASSPGTGVNIQYF. The CDR3 DNA reads as TGCGCCAGCAGCCCTGGGACAGGGGTAAACATTCAGTACTTC.

The chain carries TRBV7-2 and TRBJ2-6; TRBD2 aligns across 11 bases. The CDR3 runs 19 residues. Germline V CDR1 and CDR2: SGHTA, FQGNSA. J was trimmed by 4 bases and V by 5 bases; bases with no gene match: 13. DNA for the CDR3: TGTGCCAGCAGCGCACGCCCACTAGCGGGAGTATCCGGGGCCAACGTCCTGACTTTC. This sequence encodes CASSARPLAGVSGANVLTF.

The genes are TRBV11-2 and TRBJ1-2; D is uncertain. CDR3 length: 13 residues. Germline V gene sequence: CDR1 SGHAT, CDR2 FQNNGV. Trimming removed 2 bases from V and 8 bases from J, with 12 bases in between. The CDR3 bases are TGTGCCAGCAGCTTATACCGTGCTGGGGGCTACACCTTC. This sequence encodes CASSLYRAGGYTF.